This T cell receptor (beta chain) was observed in a study of shared clonotypes between healthy human individuals. Broader study findings: Some clonotypes were shared by all four sorted-subset donors, while others were not shared. The non-shared ones had lower generation probabilities than the shared ones.

This CDR3 is built from 15 residues. Trimming removed 3 bases from V and 1 base from J, with 9 bases in between. The V gene's germline CDR1 is LNHDA and CDR2 SQIVND (reference sequence). Comments on this clone: Antigen unknown.

Several immunoSEQ 96-well plates shared each subset's DNA, each plate a replicate. The method was immunoSEQ multiplex PCR; TCRdb's version includes in-frame clones alone and lacks a portion of them. In the table there are roughly 2 million clones, 90% to 95% of which are singletons. The clonotype was recovered from a man aged 18 to 29 in good health. Sequencing input: naive CD4+ T cells sorted from blood. Subset noted: CD45RA+ positively selected. The rearrangement links TRBV19 to TRBJ2-2; TRBD2 might be the D (5 bases). The CDR3 is CASSIGVENTGELFF. In DNA form, the CDR3 reads TGTGCCAGTAGTATCGGGGTAGAGAACACCGGGGAGCTGTTTTTT.